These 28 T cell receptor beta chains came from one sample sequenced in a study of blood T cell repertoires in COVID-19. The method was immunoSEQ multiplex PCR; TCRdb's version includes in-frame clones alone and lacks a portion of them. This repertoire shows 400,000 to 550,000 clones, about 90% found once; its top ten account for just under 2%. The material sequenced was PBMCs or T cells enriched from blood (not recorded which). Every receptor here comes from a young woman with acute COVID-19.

CDR3 sequence reads: CASSSFAGGEAKNIQYF. DNA for the CDR3: TGTGCCAGCAGCTCCTTCGCGGGGGGAGAAGCCAAAAACATTCAGTACTTC. This chain connects TRBV5-8 to TRBJ2-4; TRBD2 aligns across 8 bases. Germline V gene sequence: CDR1 SGHTS, CDR2 YDEGEE. This CDR3 is 17 amino acids long. The V segment lost 3 bases and the J segment 0 bases; nucleotides outside the gene matches: 8.

The CDR3 reads CASSWDSRGGQPQHF. CDR3 DNA: TGTGCCAGCAGTTGGGACAGCCGAGGAGGTCAGCCCCAGCATTTT. The chain links TRBV2 to TRBJ1-5; 7 positions agree with TRBD1. J was trimmed by 6 bases and V by 5 bases; bases with no gene match: 10. This CDR3 is 15 amino acids long. The germline CDR1 and CDR2 sequences are SNHLY and FYNNEI.

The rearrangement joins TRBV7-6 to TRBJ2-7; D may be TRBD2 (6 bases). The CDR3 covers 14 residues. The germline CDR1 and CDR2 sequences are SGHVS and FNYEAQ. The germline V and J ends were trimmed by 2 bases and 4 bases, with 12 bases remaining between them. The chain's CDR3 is CASSLSAGRYEQYF. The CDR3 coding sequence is TGTGCCAGCAGCTTATCCGCAGGGAGGTACGAGCAGTACTTC.

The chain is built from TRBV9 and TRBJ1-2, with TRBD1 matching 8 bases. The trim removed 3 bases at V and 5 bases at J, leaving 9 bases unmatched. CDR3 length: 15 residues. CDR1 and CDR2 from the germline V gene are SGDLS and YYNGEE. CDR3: CASSAASDRGYGYTF. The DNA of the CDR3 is TGTGCCAGCAGCGCCGCCTCCGACAGGGGTTATGGCTACACCTTC. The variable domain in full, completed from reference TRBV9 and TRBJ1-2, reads DSGVTQTPKHLITATGQRVTLRCSPRSGDLSVYWYQQSLDQGLQFLIQYYNGEERAKGNILERFSAQQFPDLHSELNLSSLELGDSALYFCASSAASDRGYGYTFGSGTRLTVV.

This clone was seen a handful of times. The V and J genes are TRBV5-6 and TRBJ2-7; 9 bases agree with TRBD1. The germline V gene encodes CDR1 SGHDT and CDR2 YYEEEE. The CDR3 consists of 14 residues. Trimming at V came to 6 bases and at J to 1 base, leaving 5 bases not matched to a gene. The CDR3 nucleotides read TGTGCCAGCACCCTGGGACAGGGATCCTACGAGCAGTACTTC. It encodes CASTLGQGSYEQYF. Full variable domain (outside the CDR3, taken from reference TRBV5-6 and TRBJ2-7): DAGVTQSPTHLIKTRGQQVTLRCSPKSGHDTVSWYQQALGQGPQFIFQYYEEEERQRGNFPDRFSGHQFPNYSSELNVNALLLGDSALYLCASTLGQGSYEQYFGPGTRLTVT.

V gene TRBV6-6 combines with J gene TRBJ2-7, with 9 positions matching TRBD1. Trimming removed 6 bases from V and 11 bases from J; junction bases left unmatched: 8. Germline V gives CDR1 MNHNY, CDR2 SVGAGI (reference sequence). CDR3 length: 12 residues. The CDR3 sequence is CASSYVGQGKYF. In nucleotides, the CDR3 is TGTGCCAGCAGCTATGTAGGACAGGGGAAGTACTTC.

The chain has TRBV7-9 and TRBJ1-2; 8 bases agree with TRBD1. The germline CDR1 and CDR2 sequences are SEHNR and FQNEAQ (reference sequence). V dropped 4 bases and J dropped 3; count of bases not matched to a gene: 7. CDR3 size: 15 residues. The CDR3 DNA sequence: TGTGCCAGCAGCTCAGGACAGGGAAGTGACTATGGCTACACCTTC. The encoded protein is CASSSGQGSDYGYTF.

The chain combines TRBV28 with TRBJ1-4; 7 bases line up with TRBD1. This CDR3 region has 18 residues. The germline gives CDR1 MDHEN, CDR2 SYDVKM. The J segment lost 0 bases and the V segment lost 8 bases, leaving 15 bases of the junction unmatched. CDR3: CASSRLGDSIPTNEKLFF. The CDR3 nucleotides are TGTGCCAGCTCACGTTTGGGGGACAGTATTCCAACTAATGAAAAACTGTTTTTT.

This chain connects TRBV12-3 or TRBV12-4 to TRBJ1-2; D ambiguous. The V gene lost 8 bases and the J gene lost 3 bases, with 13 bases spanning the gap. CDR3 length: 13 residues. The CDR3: CASALRGDYGYTF. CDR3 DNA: TGTGCCAGCGCTCTCCGCGGTGACTATGGCTACACCTTC.

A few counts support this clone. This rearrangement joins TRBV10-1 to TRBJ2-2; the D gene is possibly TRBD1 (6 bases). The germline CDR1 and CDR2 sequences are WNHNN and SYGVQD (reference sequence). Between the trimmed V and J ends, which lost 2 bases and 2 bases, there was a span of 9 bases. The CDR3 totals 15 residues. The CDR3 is CASSETGSNTGELFF. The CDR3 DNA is TGCGCCAGCAGTGAGACAGGGTCCAACACCGGGGAGCTGTTTTTT.

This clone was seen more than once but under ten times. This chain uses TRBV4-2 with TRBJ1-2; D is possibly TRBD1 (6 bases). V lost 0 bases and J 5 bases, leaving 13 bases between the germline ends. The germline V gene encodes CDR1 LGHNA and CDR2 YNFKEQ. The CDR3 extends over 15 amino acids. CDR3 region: CASSQDSPGVYGYTF. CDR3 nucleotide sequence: TGTGCCAGCAGCCAAGATTCCCCAGGGGTATATGGCTACACCTTC.

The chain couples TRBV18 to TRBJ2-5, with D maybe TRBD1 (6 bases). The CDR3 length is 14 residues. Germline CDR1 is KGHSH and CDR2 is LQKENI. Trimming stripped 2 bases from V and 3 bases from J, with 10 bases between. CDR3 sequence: CASSPTAGEETQYF. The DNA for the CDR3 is TGTGCCAGCTCACCAACTGCAGGGGAAGAGACCCAGTACTTC.

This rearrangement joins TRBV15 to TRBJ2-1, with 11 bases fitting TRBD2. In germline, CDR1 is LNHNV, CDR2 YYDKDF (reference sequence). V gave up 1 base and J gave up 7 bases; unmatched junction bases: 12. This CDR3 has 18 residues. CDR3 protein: CATSRVPFSGRAMNEQFF. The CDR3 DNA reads TGTGCCACCAGCAGAGTCCCTTTTAGCGGGAGGGCCATGAATGAGCAGTTCTTC. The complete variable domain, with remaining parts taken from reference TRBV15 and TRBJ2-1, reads DAMVIQNPRYQVTQFGKPVTLSCSQTLNHNVMYWYQQKSSQAPKLLFHYYDKDFNNEADTPDNFQSRRPNTSFCFLDIRSPGLGDTAMYLCATSRVPFSGRAMNEQFFGPGTRLTVL.

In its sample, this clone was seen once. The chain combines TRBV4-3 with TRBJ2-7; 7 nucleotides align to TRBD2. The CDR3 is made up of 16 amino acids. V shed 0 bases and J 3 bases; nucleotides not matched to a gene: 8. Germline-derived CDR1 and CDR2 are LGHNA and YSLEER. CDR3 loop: CASSQEGGSFDYEQYF. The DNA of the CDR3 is TGCGCCAGCAGCCAAGAGGGAGGGTCCTTCGACTACGAGCAGTACTTC.

The CDR3 DNA follows: TGTGCCAGCAGTAAGCCCGGGAGCTCCTACGAGCAGTACTTC. Translated: CASSKPGSSYEQYF. The chain couples TRBV21-1 to TRBJ2-7; the tabulated D call, TRBD2, remains unverified against the DNA. TRBV21-1 is noted as a pseudogene. CDR3 length: 14 residues.

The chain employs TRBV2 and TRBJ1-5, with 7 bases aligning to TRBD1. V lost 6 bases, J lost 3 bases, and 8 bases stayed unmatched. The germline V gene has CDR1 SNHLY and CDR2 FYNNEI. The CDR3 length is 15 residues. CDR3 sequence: CASRYHRGYNQPQHF. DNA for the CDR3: TGTGCCAGCAGATACCACAGGGGTTACAATCAGCCCCAGCATTTT.

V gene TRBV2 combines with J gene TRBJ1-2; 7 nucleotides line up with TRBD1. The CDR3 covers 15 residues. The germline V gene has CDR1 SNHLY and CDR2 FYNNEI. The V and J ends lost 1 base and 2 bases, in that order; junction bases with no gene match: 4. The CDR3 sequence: CASSEEGQPNYGYTF. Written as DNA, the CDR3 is TGTGCCAGCAGTGAAGAGGGACAGCCAAACTATGGCTACACCTTC.

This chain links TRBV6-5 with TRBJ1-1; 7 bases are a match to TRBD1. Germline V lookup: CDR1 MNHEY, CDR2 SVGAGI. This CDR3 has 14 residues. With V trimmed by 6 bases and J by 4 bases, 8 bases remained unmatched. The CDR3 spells CASSLTGRTTEAFF. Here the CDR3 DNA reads TGTGCCAGCAGCCTGACAGGGAGGACCACTGAAGCTTTCTTT.

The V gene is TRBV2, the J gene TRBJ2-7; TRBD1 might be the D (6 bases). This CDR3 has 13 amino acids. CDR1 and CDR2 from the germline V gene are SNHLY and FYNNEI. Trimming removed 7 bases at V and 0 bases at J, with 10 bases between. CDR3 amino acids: CASKDSLSYEQYF. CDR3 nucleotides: TGTGCCAGCAAGGACAGTCTCTCCTACGAGCAGTACTTC.

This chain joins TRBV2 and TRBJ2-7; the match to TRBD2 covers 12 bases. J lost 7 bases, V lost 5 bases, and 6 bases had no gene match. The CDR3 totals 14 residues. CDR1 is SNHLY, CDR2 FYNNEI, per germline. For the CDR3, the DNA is TGTGCCAGCAGTTCTAGCGGGGGGGCATGGGAGCAGTACTTC. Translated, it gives CASSSSGGAWEQYF.

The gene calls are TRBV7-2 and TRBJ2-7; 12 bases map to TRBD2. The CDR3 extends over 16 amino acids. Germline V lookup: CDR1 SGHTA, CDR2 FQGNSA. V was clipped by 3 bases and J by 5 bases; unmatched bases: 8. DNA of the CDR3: TGTGCCAGCAGCTTCACGCTAGCGGGAGGGCCTCACGAGCAGTACTTC. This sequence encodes CASSFTLAGGPHEQYF.

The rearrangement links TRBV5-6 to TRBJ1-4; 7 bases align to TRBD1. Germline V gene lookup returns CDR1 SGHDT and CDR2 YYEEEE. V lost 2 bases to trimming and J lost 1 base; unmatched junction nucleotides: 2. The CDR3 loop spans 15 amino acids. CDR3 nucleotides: TGTGCCAGCAGCTTTAACAGGGGAACTAATGAAAAACTGTTTTTT. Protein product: CASSFNRGTNEKLFF.

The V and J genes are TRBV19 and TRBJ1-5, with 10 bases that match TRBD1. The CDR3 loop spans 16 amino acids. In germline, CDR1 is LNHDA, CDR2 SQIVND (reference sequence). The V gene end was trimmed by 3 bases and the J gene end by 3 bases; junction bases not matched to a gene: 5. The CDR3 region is CASSMAGQGNNQPQHF. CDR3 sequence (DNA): TGTGCCAGTAGTATGGCGGGACAGGGGAACAATCAGCCCCAGCATTTT.

CDR3 region: CASNGLAGVAGELFF. CDR3 nucleotide sequence: TGTGCCAGCAACGGACTAGCGGGAGTCGCCGGGGAGCTGTTTTTT. The chain joins TRBV9 to TRBJ2-2; 13 nucleotides match TRBD2. Germline assignment: CDR1 SGDLS and CDR2 YYNGEE. This CDR3 has 15 amino acids. Trimming removed 6 bases from V and 6 bases from J; junction bases left unmatched: 5.

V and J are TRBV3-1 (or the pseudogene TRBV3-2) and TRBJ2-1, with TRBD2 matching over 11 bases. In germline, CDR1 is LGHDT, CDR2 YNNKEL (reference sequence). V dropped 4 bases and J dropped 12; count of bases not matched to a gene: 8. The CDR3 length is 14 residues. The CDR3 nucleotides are TGTGCCAGCAGCCGGCAGACTAGCGGGGCCGGGCAGTTCTTC. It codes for CASSRQTSGAGQFF.

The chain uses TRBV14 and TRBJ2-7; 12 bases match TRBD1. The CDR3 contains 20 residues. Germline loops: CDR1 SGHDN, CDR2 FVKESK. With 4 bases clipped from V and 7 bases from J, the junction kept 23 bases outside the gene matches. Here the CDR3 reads CASSLLFGTGGEMGYGEQYF. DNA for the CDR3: TGTGCCAGCAGCCTACTTTTCGGGACAGGGGGCGAGATGGGATACGGGGAGCAGTACTTC.

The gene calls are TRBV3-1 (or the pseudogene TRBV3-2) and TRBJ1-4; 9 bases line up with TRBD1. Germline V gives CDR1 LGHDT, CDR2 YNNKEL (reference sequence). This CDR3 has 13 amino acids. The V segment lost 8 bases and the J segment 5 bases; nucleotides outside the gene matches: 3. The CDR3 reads CASGTGSNEKLFF. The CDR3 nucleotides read TGTGCCAGCGGGACAGGGTCCAATGAAAAACTGTTTTTT.

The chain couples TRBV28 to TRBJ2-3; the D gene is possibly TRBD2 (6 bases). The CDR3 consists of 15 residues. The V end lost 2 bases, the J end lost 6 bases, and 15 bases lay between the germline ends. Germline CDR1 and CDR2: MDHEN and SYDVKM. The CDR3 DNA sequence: TGTGCCAGCAGTTTAGGGGCCGGGAGAAGTGATACGCAGTATTTT. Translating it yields CASSLGAGRSDTQYF.